The T cell receptor beta chain described here comes from a study of shared clonotypes between healthy human individuals. The study's findings and limits: It was only blood that was sampled, and tissue repertoires likely differ.

Each unsorted PBMC replicate got 300 ng genomic DNA, roughly 30,000 genomes. Generated by immunoSEQ multiplex PCR, the TCRdb table keeps only in-frame clones and is missing some. Of under 600,000 clones listed, 60% to 80% are singletons. The CDR3 contains 15 residues. J gave up 5 bases and V 4 bases, and 11 bases lay outside the gene matches. Germline CDR1 SGDLS, CDR2 YYNGEE. As regards this clone: Its antigen is not known.

V gene TRBV9 combines with J gene TRBJ1-1; 7 bases are a match to TRBD1. Specimen: PBMCs. This TCR came from a woman in her thirties or forties in good health. Some clones in this sample may be carry-over from other donors' samples. CDR3 nucleotide sequence: TGTGCCAGCAGCATTACAGACAGGGCAGGGACTGAAGCTTTCTTT. The encoded protein is CASSITDRAGTEAFF.